The present T cell receptor beta chain was sequenced within a study of CD8+CD57+ T cells in acquired aplastic anemia. Study in general: Isolated CD4+ and CD8+ cells, once sorted, yielded DNA averaging roughly 3.2 ug.

TCR beta VDJ and CDR3 profiles were obtained from a genomic DNA template. TCRdb ran MiXCR on the reads and lists one entry per CDR3 protein. The table records under 200,000 distinct CDR3 sequences, 40% to 55% of them present only once. Notes on the study in general: Significant differences in CD8+ Simpson's diversity were not observed between patients and controls. Patients and controls were found to share 25 to 30 CD8+ CDR3 sequences.

The V end was cut by 6 bases, the J end by 6 bases, with 8 bases between. Germline lookup yields CDR1 LNHDA and CDR2 SQIVND (reference sequence). The CDR3 is made up of 12 amino acids. Patients selected for sequencing had displayed CD8+CD57+ cell expansion by flow cytometry. Patients had undergone no therapy by the time their blood was sampled. As concerns this clonotype: What it binds is unknown.

The sequenced sample was sorted CD4+, CD8+, or CD8+CD57+ T cells (not recorded which) from PBMCs. This clonotype was sampled from a human donor with aplastic anemia. This chain links TRBV19 with TRBJ2-2; D call uncertain. Written as DNA, the CDR3 is TGTGCCAGTAGCCCGGGCGCCGGGGAGCTGTTTTTT. This translates into CASSPGAGELFF.